This T cell receptor (beta chain) was profiled in a study of blood T cell repertoires in COVID-19. Study-level background: Spain, Italy and the United States supplied samples that represented acute and convalescent COVID-19.

This CDR3 contains 14 residues. Germline CDR1 MNHEY, CDR2 SMNVEV (reference sequence). V lost 2 bases to trimming and J lost 3 bases, with 7 bases between them. This table comes from immunoSEQ multiplex PCR, and its TCRdb copy is limited to in-frame clones, with some not included. The sample consists of roughly 230,000 clones, roughly 84% of them appearing once. During the 2 weeks before they entered the study, exposed participants had met someone with a PCR-confirmed or clinician-diagnosed COVID-19 case. The sequence was obtained from a woman in her forties or fifties who had been exposed to COVID-19. What was sequenced was PBMCs or T cells enriched from blood (not recorded which). This chain joins TRBV27 and TRBJ2-2; tentatively, D is TRBD2 (6 bases). CDR3 nucleotides: TGTGCCAGCAGTTTACGGAGGGACACCGGGGAGCTGTTTTTT. Its protein product is CASSLRRDTGELFF.